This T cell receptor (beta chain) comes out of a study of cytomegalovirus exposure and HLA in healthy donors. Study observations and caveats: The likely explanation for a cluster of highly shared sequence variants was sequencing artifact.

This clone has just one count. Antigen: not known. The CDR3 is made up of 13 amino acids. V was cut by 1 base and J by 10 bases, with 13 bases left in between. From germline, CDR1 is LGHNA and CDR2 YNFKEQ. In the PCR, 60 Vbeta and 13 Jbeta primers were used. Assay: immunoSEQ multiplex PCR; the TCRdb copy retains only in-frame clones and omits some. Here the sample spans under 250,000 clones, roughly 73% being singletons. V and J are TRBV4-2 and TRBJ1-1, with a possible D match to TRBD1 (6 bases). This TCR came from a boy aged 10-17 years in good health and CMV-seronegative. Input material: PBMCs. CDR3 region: CASSQVGQFRAFF. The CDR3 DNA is TGTGCCAGCAGCCAAGTAGGACAGTTCCGAGCTTTCTTT.